Listed here are 21 T cell receptor beta chains from one sample, sequenced in a study of blood T cells in healthy people across ages (dated by TCRdb to between 2015 and 2016). The library was made by 5' RACE. The sample was run on an Illumina HiSeq 2500. A second about 6 to 11 cycle PCR used a sample-barcoded 5' primer and a J-beta primer mix. TCRdb reanalyzed the raw reads on its own, using fastp at Q25 for trimming and MiXCR for clone calling, and kept in-frame beta chains. Rows with one shared CDR3 protein collapse into an entry with the most common genes and DNA. In all, the sample holds over a million distinct CDR3 sequences, and approximately 42% of those were seen once. Over 3.5% of the sample is taken by the ten largest. Sequenced material: blood. These TCRs come from a woman aged 18-35 years in good health.

This clonotype was detected only a few times. The chain links TRBV20-1 to TRBJ1-2, with 7 positions matching TRBD1. The CDR3 has 14 amino acids. Per germline, CDR1 DFQATT and CDR2 SNEGSKA (reference sequence). The V segment lost 5 bases and the J segment 1 base; nucleotides outside the gene matches: 7. CDR3 residues: CSAQRQGINYGYTF. For the CDR3, the DNA is TGCAGTGCTCAACGACAGGGAATTAACTATGGCTACACCTTC.

This clonotype was counted between two and nine times. The chain combines TRBV7-9 with TRBJ2-3; 11 nucleotides line up with TRBD2. This CDR3 has 16 amino acids. With 5 bases clipped from V and 2 bases from J, the junction kept 6 bases outside the gene matches. The germline CDR1 and CDR2 sequences are SEHNR and FQNEAQ (reference sequence). The chain's CDR3 is CASSPATSGITDTQYF. CDR3 coding DNA: TGTGCCAGCAGCCCAGCGACTAGCGGGATCACAGATACGCAGTATTTT.

The chain joins TRBV5-6 to TRBJ2-1, with D unclear. In germline, CDR1 is SGHDT, CDR2 YYEEEE. The CDR3 covers 15 residues. V shed 2 bases and J shed 6 bases, with 15 bases lying between them. CDR3 bases: TGTGCCAGCAGCTTCCTGGGTGAGTGGTCCAATGAGCAGTTCTTC. Amino acid sequence: CASSFLGEWSNEQFF.

As regards this clonotype: One junction end disagrees with the germline gene, perhaps due to a read error. The CDR3 region is CASSLVGPFYVQYF. The CDR3 DNA sequence: TGTGCCAGCAGTTTAGTAGGCCCCTTCTACGTGCAGTACTTC. The V and J genes are TRBV27 and TRBJ2-7, with D hard to call. CDR1 and CDR2 (germline): MNHEY, SMNVEV (reference sequence). The CDR3 runs 14 residues.

The rearrangement uses TRBV30 and TRBJ2-2; TRBD1 matches at 9 bases. The V gene end was trimmed by 5 bases and the J gene end by 8 bases; junction bases not matched to a gene: 6. The CDR3 consists of 13 residues. In germline, CDR1 is GTSNPN, CDR2 SVGIG (reference sequence). CDR3 region: CAWEQGAKGELFF. In nucleotides, the CDR3 is TGTGCCTGGGAACAGGGGGCCAAGGGGGAGCTGTTTTTT.

The chain combines TRBV2 with TRBJ1-5; perhaps TRBD1 as D (5 bases). This CDR3 has 16 residues. V lost 2 bases and J 6 bases, leaving 17 bases between the germline ends. Looked up from germline, CDR1 is SNHLY and CDR2 is FYNNEI. CDR3 sequence: CASSERGPGLSQPQHF. The CDR3 DNA is TGTGCCAGCAGTGAAAGGGGTCCGGGGTTATCTCAGCCCCAGCATTTT.

The chain is built from TRBV12-3 or TRBV12-4 and TRBJ1-1; D not certain. The CDR3 consists of 15 residues. The V gene lost 1 base and the J gene lost 3 bases, with 12 bases spanning the gap. This CDR3 reads CASSLEPGGDTEAFF. Here the CDR3 DNA reads TGTGCCAGCAGTTTAGAGCCGGGTGGGGACACTGAAGCTTTCTTT.

The chain employs TRBV4-3 and TRBJ2-1; TRBD2 aligns across 8 bases. With V trimmed by 0 bases and J by 8 bases, 6 bases remained unmatched. The CDR3 totals 15 residues. CDR1 and CDR2 (germline): LGHNA, YSLEER. CDR3 sequence reads: CASSQDGLAGYEQFF. As DNA, the CDR3 is TGCGCCAGCAGCCAAGACGGGCTAGCGGGCTATGAGCAGTTCTTC.

The rearrangement links TRBV10-3 to TRBJ2-7; 12 bases are shared with TRBD1. The germline V gene has CDR1 ENHRY and CDR2 SYGVKD. CDR3 size: 16 residues. J lost 7 bases, V lost 0 bases, and 7 bases had no gene match. The CDR3, as DNA: TGTGCCATCAGTGAGTCGCCGGGACAGGGGGCTCAAGAGCAGTACTTC. Translated: CAISESPGQGAQEQYF.

A few counts support this clonotype. The gene calls are TRBV29-1 and TRBJ2-3, with TRBD2 identical over 10 bases. Trimming removed 4 bases from V and 0 bases from J; junction bases left unmatched: 10. CDR1 is SQVTM and CDR2 is ANQGSEA in the germline V gene. The CDR3 runs 17 residues. CDR3 bases: TGCAGCGTTGTTCTAGCGGGAGTAGGGACTAGCACAGATACGCAGTATTTT. It specifies CSVVLAGVGTSTDTQYF.

The chain recombines TRBV4-3 with TRBJ1-2; D is possibly TRBD1 (5 bases). V was pared by 0 bases and J by 7 bases, with 15 bases between. The CDR3 loop spans 15 amino acids. Germline V gives CDR1 LGHNA, CDR2 YSLEER. CDR3 region: CASSQEQVIAFGYTF. In nucleotides, the CDR3 is TGCGCCAGCAGCCAAGAACAGGTGATAGCCTTTGGCTACACCTTC.

The rearrangement joins TRBV20-1 to TRBJ2-7, with D possibly TRBD2 on 6 matching bases. TRBJ2-5 matches the DNA end more closely, so the J call is doubtful. Germline V gene sequence: CDR1 DFQATT, CDR2 SNEGSKA (reference sequence). The CDR3 extends over 9 amino acids. CDR3 in amino acids: CREGRTQYF. The CDR3 DNA reads as TGCAGGGAGGGGCGGACCCAGTACTTC.

V gene TRBV4-1 combines with J gene TRBJ2-3; no clear D. Looked up from germline, CDR1 is MGHRA and CDR2 is YSYEKL. Trimming took 0 bases from V and 0 from J, leaving 13 bases between them. This CDR3 contains 17 residues. CDR3 sequence (DNA): TGCGCCAGCAGCCAAGAAGTGGCCATCTCTAGCACAGATACGCAGTATTTT. Its protein product is CASSQEVAISSTDTQYF.

This clonotype has only one observation. This rearrangement joins TRBV30 to TRBJ2-5; D possibly matches TRBD1 or TRBD2 (5 bases each). The germline V gene has CDR1 GTSNPN and CDR2 SVGIG (reference sequence). The CDR3 totals 16 residues. V lost 3 bases and J 2 bases, leaving 19 bases between the germline ends. CDR3 bases: TGTGCCTGGAGCCATAAGGGGTGGGGGTCACAAGAGACCCAGTACTTC. Protein product: CAWSHKGWGSQETQYF.

J is TRBJ1-5 and V is TRBV6-1; the D gene is possibly TRBD1 (5 bases). Germline lookup yields CDR1 MNHNS and CDR2 SASEGT. CDR3 size: 16 residues. The V gene lost 6 bases and the J gene lost 0 bases, with 15 bases spanning the gap. CDR3: CASRGYWTSSNQPQHF. The CDR3 DNA follows: TGTGCCAGCAGGGGGTATTGGACATCTAGCAATCAGCCCCAGCATTTT.

Comments on this clonotype: This may arise from a read error, as a much more abundant clone is one base away. The chain carries TRBV3-1 and TRBJ2-1, with D maybe TRBD2 (6 bases). V was cut by 1 base and J by 10 bases, with 11 bases left in between. The CDR3 consists of 13 residues. Germline CDR1 LGHDT, CDR2 YNNKEL (reference sequence). CDR3: CASSQGADYEQFF. DNA of the CDR3: TGTGCCAGCAGCCAAGGAGCGGACTACGAGCAGTTCTTC.

This clonotype was counted between two and nine times. The V and J genes are TRBV7-9 and TRBJ2-5; no firm D call. This CDR3 comprises 15 residues. Germline CDR1 and CDR2: SEHNR and FQNEAQ (reference sequence). The ends were cut back, 4 bases at V and 4 bases at J, with 16 bases in the middle. CDR3 in amino acids: CASSSPGRMGETQYF. The CDR3 nucleotides read TGTGCCAGCAGCTCTCCGGGCAGGATGGGAGAGACCCAGTACTTC.

This clonotype was counted a few times. V is TRBV7-9 and J is TRBJ1-4, with 7 bases identical to TRBD1. V lost 5 bases and J lost 7; bases outside the gene matches: 10. The CDR3 extends over 15 amino acids. CDR1 is SEHNR and CDR2 is FQNEAQ in the germline V gene (reference sequence). The chain's CDR3 is CASSEQGLGGEKLFF. Here the CDR3 DNA reads TGTGCCAGCAGCGAACAGGGGTTAGGGGGTGAAAAACTGTTTTTT. Full variable domain (rest looked up from reference TRBV7-9 and TRBJ1-4): DTGVSQNPRHKITKRGQNVTFRCDPISEHNRLYWYRQTLGQGPEFLTYFQNEAQLEKSRLLSDRFSAERPKGSFSTLEIQRTEQGDSAMYLCASSEQGLGGEKLFFGSGTQLSVL.

The rearrangement uses TRBV5-5 and TRBJ2-1; TRBD2 aligns across 8 bases. CDR3 length: 18 amino acids. CDR1 is SGHKS and CDR2 is YYEKEE in the germline V gene (reference sequence). V dropped 0 bases and J dropped 6; count of bases not matched to a gene: 14. CDR3 loop: CASSLVFGIVAGTNEQFF. The DNA for the CDR3 is TGTGCCAGCAGCTTGGTATTTGGGATAGTAGCGGGAACCAATGAGCAGTTCTTC.

The chain combines TRBV19 with TRBJ2-1; 8 positions match TRBD1. This CDR3 is built from 16 residues. Germline V CDR1 and CDR2: LNHDA, SQIVND (reference sequence). After removal of 3 bases from V and 3 bases from J, the junction contained 7 bases not matched to a gene. Here the CDR3 DNA reads TGTGCCAGTAGTATGGCCGGGACAGGATTCTACAATGAGCAGTTCTTC. It translates to CASSMAGTGFYNEQFF.

Only a few counts were recorded for this clonotype. The CDR3 loop reads CASSAGQGAGYEQYF. CDR3 DNA: TGTGCCAGCAGCGCCGGACAGGGTGCGGGGTACGAGCAGTACTTC. The rearrangement uses TRBV9 and TRBJ2-7; 8 positions match TRBD1. The germline gives CDR1 SGDLS, CDR2 YYNGEE. V was clipped by 3 bases and J by 4 bases; unmatched bases: 9. The CDR3 runs 15 residues. The full variable domain, rest sourced from reference TRBV9 and TRBJ2-7, is DSGVTQTPKHLITATGQRVTLRCSPRSGDLSVYWYQQSLDQGLQFLIQYYNGEERAKGNILERFSAQQFPDLHSELNLSSLELGDSALYFCASSAGQGAGYEQYFGPGTRLTVT.